This TCR beta chain was sequenced for a study of T cell responses to AZD1222 COVID-19 vaccine. V lost 2 bases to trimming and J lost 5 bases, with 16 bases between them. Germline V gives CDR1 MNHNS, CDR2 SASEGT. The CDR3 is 15 residues long. Profiling relied on immunoSEQ multiplex PCR, and the TCRdb table lists in-frame clones only, not all of them. The sample records around 140,000 clones, approximately 90% being singletons. Specimen: peripheral blood, collected 28 days after the second AZD1222 dose. The source of this sequence is an adult who received the AZD1222 COVID-19 vaccine. The genes are TRBV6-1 and TRBJ2-7; possible D gene TRBD1, 6 bases. The CDR3 coding sequence is TGTGCCAGCAGTGAAATACAGGGTGGGGGCAACGAGCAGTACGTC. This translates into CASSEIQGGGNEQYV.